This TCR beta chain is from a study of T cell repertoires in ileal Crohn's disease. Study-wide findings and caveats: The median delay to postoperative endoscopy was 5.5 to 8.5 months.

As to this clone: The antigen is unknown.

Trimming took 5 bases from V and 0 from J, leaving 11 bases between them. CDR1 and CDR2 (germline): LNHDA, SQIVND (reference sequence). This CDR3 is built from 15 residues. Some clones are missing from TCRdb's copy, which holds only in-frame ones; the method was immunoSEQ multiplex PCR. Of about 13,000 clones in the sample, 78% are singletons; the top ten hold roughly 4.8%. The time point is: neoterminal ileum biopsy at postoperative endoscopy, about 6 months after surgery. The chain links TRBV19 to TRBJ1-3; the D gene is possibly TRBD1 (6 bases). Sequencing used ileal tissue. The receptor was isolated from an adult with Crohn's disease. CDR3 DNA sequence: TGTGCCAGTAGTCGAACAGGGCGCTCTGGAAACACCATATATTTT. Translating gives CASSRTGRSGNTIYF. Based on the CDR3 plus reference TRBV19 and TRBJ1-3, the full variable domain is DGGITQSPKYLFRKEGQNVTLSCEQNLNHDAMYWYRQDPGQGLRLIYYSQIVNDFQKGDIAEGYSVSREKKESFPLTVTSAQKNPTAFYLCASSRTGRSGNTIYFGEGSWLTVV.